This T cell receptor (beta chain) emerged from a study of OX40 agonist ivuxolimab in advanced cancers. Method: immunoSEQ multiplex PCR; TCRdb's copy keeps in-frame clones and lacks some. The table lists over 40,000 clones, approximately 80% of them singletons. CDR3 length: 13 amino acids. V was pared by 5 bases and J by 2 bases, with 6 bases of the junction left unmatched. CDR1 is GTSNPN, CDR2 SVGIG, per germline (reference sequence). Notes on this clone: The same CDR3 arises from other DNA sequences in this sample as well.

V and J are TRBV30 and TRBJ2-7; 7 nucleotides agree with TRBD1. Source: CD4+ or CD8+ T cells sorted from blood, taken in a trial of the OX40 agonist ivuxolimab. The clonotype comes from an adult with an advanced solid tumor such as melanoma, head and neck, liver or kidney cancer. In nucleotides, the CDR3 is TGTGCCTGGTCTTACGGGACAGCCTACGAGCAGTACTTC. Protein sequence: CAWSYGTAYEQYF.